The sequence of this T cell receptor (beta chain) was determined in a study of CXCR3-negative and CXCR3-positive naive CD8 T cells. Looking at the study overall: Sequencing brought in about 135 million TRB reads altogether, and each library got about 1.5 +/- 0.3 million. Findings of the study overall: Naive cells used TRBV-TRBJ genes in much the same way whether CXCR3-negative or CXCR3-positive; memory cells did not.

This CDR3 region has 15 residues. To note about this clonotype: As yet, its antigen is unknown.

The libraries of TRB cDNA were constructed through 5' RACE using UMI labels. TCRdb re-called the 5' RACE reads and catalogs CDR3 proteins one per entry, DNA excluded. This sample's table reports approximately 52,000 distinct CDR3 sequences. The receptor comes from a human donor in good health. Some clones in this sample may be carry-over from other donors' samples. The material sequenced was memory CD8+ T cells from blood. The rearrangement joins TRBV12-3 or TRBV12-4 to TRBJ2-2; TCRdb's D call of TRBD1 is untestable without DNA. CDR3 loop: CASSALQGNTGELFF.